This is a list of T cell receptor beta chains from one sample in a study of blood T cell repertoires in COVID-19. TCRdb keeps only in-frame clones here, not all; method: immunoSEQ multiplex PCR. The repertoire holds under 200,000 clones, with about 81% as singletons. Sequenced material: peripheral blood. These receptors were taken from a woman aged 55-69 years with COVID-19, enrolled during active disease. The CDR3 runs from the conserved cysteine through the conserved F or W. Each record gives: J gene, clone size, CDR3 length, V gene, D gene, CDR3 DNA, CDR3 protein. The D gene is left open where the match is weak. Some rows have no size entry. The others give once, few or many, or a class for an expanded clone.

>TRBJ2-2|NA|13|TRBV24-1|NA
TGTGCCACCAGTGACCCAGGGCCCGGGGAGCTGTTTTTT
CATSDPGPGELFF
>TRBJ1-5|NA|14|TRBV3-1/TRBV3-2|NA
TGTGCCAGCAGCCAAGACAGACTAGATCAGCCCCAGCATTTT
CASSQDRLDQPQHF
>TRBJ2-7|NA|14|TRBV5-1|NA
TGCGCCAGCAGCACCGAGCCTAGCTCCTACGAGCAGTACTTC
CASSTEPSSYEQYF
>TRBJ2-3|NA|15|TRBV27|NA
TGTGCCAGCCGTGACCCTTTTGGGGCGACAGATACGCAGTATTTT
CASRDPFGATDTQYF
>TRBJ2-3|NA|16|TRBV5-4|NA
TGTGCCAGCAGCCCCCCGGCAGGATCTAGCACAGATACGCAGTATTTT
CASSPPAGSSTDTQYF
>TRBJ2-3|NA|13|TRBV19|NA
TGTGCCAGTAGTATTCCCATCACAGATACGCAGTATTTT
CASSIPITDTQYF
>TRBJ1-2|NA|14|TRBV7-3|TRBD1
TGTGCCAGCAGCAACACCCCAGGGGGCGATGGCTACACCTTC
CASSNTPGGDGYTF
>TRBJ1-6|NA|15|TRBV27|TRBD1
TGTGCCAGCAGGTGGACAGGGGAAGGTTCGCGATCCCTCCACTTT
CASRWTGEGSRSLHF
>TRBJ2-3|NA|12|TRBV3-1/TRBV3-2|NA
TGTGCCAGCAGCCAATTGTCAGGCGCGCAGTATTTT
CASSQLSGAQYF
>TRBJ1-6|NA|16|TRBV14|NA
TGTGCCAGCAGCCAAGACCTTTCCGGGACAAATTCACCCCTCCACTTT
CASSQDLSGTNSPLHF
>TRBJ1-4|NA|15|TRBV11-1|TRBD1
TGTGCCAGCAGCACGACAGGGGAGCCTAATGAAAAACTGTTTTTT
CASSTTGEPNEKLFF
>TRBJ1-1|NA|12|TRBV3-1/TRBV3-2|NA
TGTGCCAGCACCCTCGGCTCAGGCGAAGCTTTCTTT
CASTLGSGEAFF
>TRBJ2-7|NA|15|TRBV28|TRBD1
TGTGCCAGCAGGGGGTCAGGGACAGGGCCCTACGAGCAGTACTTC
CASRGSGTGPYEQYF
>TRBJ2-1|NA|14|TRBV3-1/TRBV3-2|TRBD1
TGTGCCAGCAGCCAAGGGACAGGGGGTGCTTTCCAGTTCTTC
CASSQGTGGAFQFF
>TRBJ1-5|NA|15|TRBV27|TRBD1
TGTGCCAGCAGTTTAGTGCCAGGGGGCGATCAGCCCCAGCATTTT
CASSLVPGGDQPQHF
>TRBJ2-1|few|14|TRBV11-3|TRBD2
TGTGCCAGCAGTTACTCCGGGGGGTACAATGAGCAGTTCTTC
CASSYSGGYNEQFF
>TRBJ2-2|once|15|TRBV27|NA
TGTGCCAGCAGTTTCGCGGCCGGAAACACCGGGGAGCTGTTTTTT
CASSFAAGNTGELFF
>TRBJ2-2|few|14|TRBV19|NA
TGTGCCAGTAGTTCGACAGTAAACACCGGGGAGCTGTTTTTT
CASSSTVNTGELFF
>TRBJ2-5|NA|17|TRBV2|TRBD2
TGTGCCAGCAGTGAATTGATTCTAGCGGGGGAACGAGAGACCCAGTACTTC
CASSELILAGERETQYF
>TRBJ1-6|NA|16|TRBV6-1|NA
TGTGCCAGCAGTGCTGCCCCCGGGTCTCGGGTTTCACCCCTCCACTTT
CASSAAPGSRVSPLHF
>TRBJ2-5|NA|16|TRBV25-1|NA
TGTGCCAGCAGTCACCCGGGACTCTCGGATGCGGGGACCCAGTACTTC
CASSHPGLSDAGTQYF
>TRBJ1-2|NA|13|TRBV19|TRBD1
TGTGCCAGCGAGACAGGGGTCGACTATGGCTACACCTTC
CASETGVDYGYTF
>TRBJ2-1|NA|15|TRBV6-6|TRBD2
TGTGCCAGCAGTTACCGGACTAGCGGGGGACATGAGCAGTTCTTC
CASSYRTSGGHEQFF
>TRBJ2-3|NA|17|TRBV5-1|NA
TGCGCCAGCAGCGACGCGGCGCTAGGACTCCTCGGAGATACGCAGTATTTT
CASSDAALGLLGDTQYF